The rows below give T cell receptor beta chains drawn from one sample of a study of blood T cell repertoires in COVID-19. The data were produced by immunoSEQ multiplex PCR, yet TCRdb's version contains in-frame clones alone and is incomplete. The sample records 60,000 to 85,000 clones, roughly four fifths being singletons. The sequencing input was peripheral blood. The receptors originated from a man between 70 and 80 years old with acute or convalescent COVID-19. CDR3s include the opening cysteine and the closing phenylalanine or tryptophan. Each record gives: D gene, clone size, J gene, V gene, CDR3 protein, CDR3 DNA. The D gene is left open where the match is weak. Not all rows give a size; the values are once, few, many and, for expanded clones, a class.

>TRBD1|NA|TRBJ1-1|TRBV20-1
CSASGTATEAFF
TGCAGTGCTAGTGGGACAGCCACTGAAGCTTTCTTT
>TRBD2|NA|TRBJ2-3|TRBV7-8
CASSYAPAGGNTDTQYF
TGTGCCAGCAGCTACGCCCCAGCGGGAGGTAACACAGATACGCAGTATTTT
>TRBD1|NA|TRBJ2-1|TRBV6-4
CASSDSTGVEQFF
TGTGCCAGCAGTGACTCAACAGGGGTTGAGCAGTTCTTC
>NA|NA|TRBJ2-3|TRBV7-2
CASSYSLAATQYF
TGTGCCAGCAGTTATTCACTAGCCGCTACGCAGTATTTT
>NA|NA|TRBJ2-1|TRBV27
CASSQKTVNRGSYNEQFF
TGTGCCAGCAGTCAGAAAACCGTGAACAGAGGGTCCTACAATGAGCAGTTCTTC
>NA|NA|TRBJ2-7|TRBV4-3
CASSPSQSQAPYEQYF
TGCGCCAGCAGCCCGTCCCAGTCGCAGGCCCCCTACGAGCAGTACTTC
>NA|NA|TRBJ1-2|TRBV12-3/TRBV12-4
CASTQTANYGYTF
TGTGCCAGCACCCAGACAGCCAACTATGGCTACACCTTC
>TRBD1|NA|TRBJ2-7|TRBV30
CAWSEDRDYEQYF
TGTGCCTGGAGTGAAGACAGGGACTACGAGCAGTACTTC
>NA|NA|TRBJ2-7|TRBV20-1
CSAQRGSEQYF
TGCAGTGCTCAAAGGGGGAGTGAGCAGTACTTC
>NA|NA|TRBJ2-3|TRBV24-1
CATSEPRAGIHGTDTQYF
TGTGCCACCAGTGAACCCCGGGCGGGCATCCACGGCACAGATACGCAGTATTTT
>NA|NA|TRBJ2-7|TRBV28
CASGPGIGQYF
TGTGCCAGTGGTCCGGGGATCGGGCAGTACTTC
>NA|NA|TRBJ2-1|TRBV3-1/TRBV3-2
CASSQDSYYSAWFF
TGTGCCAGCAGCCAAGATTCATACTATTCGGCTTGGTTCTTC
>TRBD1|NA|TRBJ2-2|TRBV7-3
CASSTTGAGELFF
TGTGCCAGCAGCACGACAGGGGCCGGGGAGCTGTTTTTT
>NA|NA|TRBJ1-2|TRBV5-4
CASSSSTAGVGYTF
TGTGCCAGCAGCTCCTCGACAGCAGGGGTTGGCTACACCTTC
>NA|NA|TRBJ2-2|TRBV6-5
CASSHRDTGELFF
TGTGCCAGCAGCCACAGAGACACCGGGGAGCTGTTTTTT
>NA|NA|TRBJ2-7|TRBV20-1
CSARDIHEQYF
TGCAGTGCTAGAGATATCCACGAGCAGTACTTC
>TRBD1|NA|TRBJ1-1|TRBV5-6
CASSQSGQGETEAFF
TGTGCCAGCAGCCAATCGGGACAGGGCGAAACTGAAGCTTTCTTT
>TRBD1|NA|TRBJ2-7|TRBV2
CASSDGRGSYEQYF
TGTGCCAGCAGTGACGGCAGGGGGTCATACGAGCAGTACTTC
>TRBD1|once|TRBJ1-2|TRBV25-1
CASSELEGARGYTF
TGTGCCAGCAGTGAATTGGAGGGGGCAAGGGGCTACACCTTC
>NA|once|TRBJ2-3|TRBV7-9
CASDSEDTQYF
TGTGCCAGTGACAGTGAAGATACGCAGTATTTT
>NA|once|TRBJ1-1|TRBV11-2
CASSLTTGMNTEAFF
TGTGCCAGCAGCTTAACAACAGGGATGAACACTGAAGCTTTCTTT
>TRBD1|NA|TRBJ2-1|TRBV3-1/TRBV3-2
CASGTGDDNEQFF
TGTGCCAGCGGGACAGGGGACGACAATGAGCAGTTCTTC